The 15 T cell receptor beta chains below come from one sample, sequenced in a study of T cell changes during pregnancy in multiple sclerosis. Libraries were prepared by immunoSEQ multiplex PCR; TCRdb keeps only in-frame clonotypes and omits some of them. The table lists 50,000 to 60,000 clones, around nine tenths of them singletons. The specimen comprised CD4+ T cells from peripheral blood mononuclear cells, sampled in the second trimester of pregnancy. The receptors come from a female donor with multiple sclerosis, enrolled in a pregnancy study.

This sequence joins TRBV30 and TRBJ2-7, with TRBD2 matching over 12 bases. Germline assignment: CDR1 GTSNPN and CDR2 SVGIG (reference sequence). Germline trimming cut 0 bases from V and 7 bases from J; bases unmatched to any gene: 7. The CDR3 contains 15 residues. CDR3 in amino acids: CAWSVLAGGQREQYF. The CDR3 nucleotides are TGTGCCTGGAGTGTACTAGCGGGGGGCCAGAGGGAGCAGTACTTC.

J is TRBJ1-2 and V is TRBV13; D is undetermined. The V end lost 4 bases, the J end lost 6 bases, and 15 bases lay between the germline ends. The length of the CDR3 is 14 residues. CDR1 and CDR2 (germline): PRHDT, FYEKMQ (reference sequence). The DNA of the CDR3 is TGTGCCAGCAGCTCCGCAACAACCGGGGATGGCTACACCTTC. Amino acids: CASSSATTGDGYTF.

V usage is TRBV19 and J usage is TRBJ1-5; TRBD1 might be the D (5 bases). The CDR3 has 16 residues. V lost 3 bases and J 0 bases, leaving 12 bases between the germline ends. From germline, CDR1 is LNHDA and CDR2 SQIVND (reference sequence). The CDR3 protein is CASSIGGVYSNQPQHF. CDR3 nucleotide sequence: TGTGCCAGTAGTATTGGGGGGGTTTATAGCAATCAGCCCCAGCATTTT.

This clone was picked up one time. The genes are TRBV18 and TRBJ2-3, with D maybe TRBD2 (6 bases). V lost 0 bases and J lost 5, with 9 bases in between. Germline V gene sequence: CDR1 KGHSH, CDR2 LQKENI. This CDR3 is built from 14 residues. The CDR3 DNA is TGTGCCAGCTCACCACCGGGCGGGATAGATACGCAGTATTTT. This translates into CASSPPGGIDTQYF.

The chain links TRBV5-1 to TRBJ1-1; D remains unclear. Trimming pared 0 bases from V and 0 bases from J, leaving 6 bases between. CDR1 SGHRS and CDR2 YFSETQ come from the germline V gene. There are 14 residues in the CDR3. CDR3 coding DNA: TGCGCCAGCAGCTTGGTCTCGGTGAACACTGAAGCTTTCTTT. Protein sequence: CASSLVSVNTEAFF.

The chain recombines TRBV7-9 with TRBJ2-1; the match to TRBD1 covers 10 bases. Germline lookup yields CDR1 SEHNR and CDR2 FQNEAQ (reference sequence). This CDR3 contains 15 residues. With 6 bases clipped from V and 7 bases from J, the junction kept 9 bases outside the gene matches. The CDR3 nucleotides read TGTGCCAGCAGTTCGACAGGGGGCCGGCCGAATGAGCAGTTCTTC. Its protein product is CASSSTGGRPNEQFF.

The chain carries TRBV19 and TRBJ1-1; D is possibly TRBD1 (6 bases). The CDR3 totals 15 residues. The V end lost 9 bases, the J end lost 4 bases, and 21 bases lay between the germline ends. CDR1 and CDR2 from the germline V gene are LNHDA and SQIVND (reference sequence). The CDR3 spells CASARRGLFPTEAFF. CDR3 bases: TGTGCCAGCGCCCGGCGGGGGCTTTTCCCCACTGAAGCTTTCTTT.

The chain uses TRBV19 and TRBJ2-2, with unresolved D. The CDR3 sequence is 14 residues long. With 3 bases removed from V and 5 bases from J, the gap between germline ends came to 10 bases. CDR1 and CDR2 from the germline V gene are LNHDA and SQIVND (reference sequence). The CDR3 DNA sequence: TGTGCCAGTAGTATTTCAGGCAGTACCGGGGAGCTGTTTTTT. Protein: CASSISGSTGELFF.

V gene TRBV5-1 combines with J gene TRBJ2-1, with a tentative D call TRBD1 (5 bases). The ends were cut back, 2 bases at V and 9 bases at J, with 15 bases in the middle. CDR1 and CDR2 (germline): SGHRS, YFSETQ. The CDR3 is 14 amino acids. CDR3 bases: TGCGCCAGCAGCTTCTTAGCTAGTACAGGTGAGCAGTTCTTC. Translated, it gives CASSFLASTGEQFF.

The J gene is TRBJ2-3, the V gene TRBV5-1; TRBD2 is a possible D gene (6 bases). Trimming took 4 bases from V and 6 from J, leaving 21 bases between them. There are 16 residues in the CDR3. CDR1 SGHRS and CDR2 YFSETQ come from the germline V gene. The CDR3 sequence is CASSPEYRGTEDTQYF. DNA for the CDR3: TGCGCCAGCAGCCCAGAGTACCGGGGGACTGAGGATACGCAGTATTTT.

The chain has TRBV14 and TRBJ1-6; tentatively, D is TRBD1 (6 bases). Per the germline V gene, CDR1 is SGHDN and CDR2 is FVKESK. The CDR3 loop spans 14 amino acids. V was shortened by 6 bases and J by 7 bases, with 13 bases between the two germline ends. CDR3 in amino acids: CASSPRTGNSPLHF. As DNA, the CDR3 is TGTGCCAGCAGTCCGCGAACAGGGAATTCACCCCTCCACTTT.

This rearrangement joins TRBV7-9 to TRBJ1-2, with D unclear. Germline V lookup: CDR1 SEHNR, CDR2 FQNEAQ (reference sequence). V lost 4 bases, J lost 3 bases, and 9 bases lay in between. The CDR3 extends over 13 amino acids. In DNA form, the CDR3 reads TGTGCCAGCAGCTCCCCGAGAGACTATGGCTACACCTTC. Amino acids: CASSSPRDYGYTF.

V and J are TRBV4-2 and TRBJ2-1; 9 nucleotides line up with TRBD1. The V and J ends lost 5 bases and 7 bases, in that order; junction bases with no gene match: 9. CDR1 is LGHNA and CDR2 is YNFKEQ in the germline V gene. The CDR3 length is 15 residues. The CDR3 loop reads CASSSRQGGINEQFF. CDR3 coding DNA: TGTGCCAGCAGCTCCCGACAGGGGGGGATAAATGAGCAGTTCTTC.

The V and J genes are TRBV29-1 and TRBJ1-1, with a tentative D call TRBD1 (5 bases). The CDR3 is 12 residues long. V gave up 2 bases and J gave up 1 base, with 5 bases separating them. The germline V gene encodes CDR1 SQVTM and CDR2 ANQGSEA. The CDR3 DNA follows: TGCAGCGTTGAAAGGGGGAACACTGAAGCTTTCTTT. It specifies CSVERGNTEAFF. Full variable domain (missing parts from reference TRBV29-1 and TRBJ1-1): SAVISQKPSRDICQRGTSLTIQCQVDSQVTMMFWYRQQPGQSLTLIATANQGSEATYESGFVIDKFPISRPNLTFSTLTVSNMSPEDSSIYLCSVERGNTEAFFGQGTRLTVV.

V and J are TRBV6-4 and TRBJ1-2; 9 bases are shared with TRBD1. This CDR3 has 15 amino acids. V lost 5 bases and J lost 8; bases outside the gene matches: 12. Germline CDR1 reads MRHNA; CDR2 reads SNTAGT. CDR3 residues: CASSPGTGRMAGYTF. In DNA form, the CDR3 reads TGTGCCAGCAGTCCCGGGACAGGGAGAATGGCCGGCTACACCTTC.